The present TCR beta chain was sequenced within a study of cytomegalovirus exposure and HLA in healthy donors. The wider study: Of all 400 or so donors who were genotyped, around 82% belonged to the Caucasian-associated ancestry cluster.

The PCR had 60 Vbeta and 13 Jbeta primers. Data came from immunoSEQ multiplex PCR; TCRdb stores just in-frame clones and leaves some out. This sample has approximately 110,000 clones, with roughly 80% found just once. CDR1 and CDR2 (germline): SGHTA, FQGTGA. This CDR3 contains 15 residues. V was pared by 6 bases and J by 3 bases, with 15 bases between. This TCR was recovered from a woman aged 35 to 49 in good health and CMV-seronegative. The sequenced material came from PBMCs. The chain combines TRBV7-3 with TRBJ2-1; a possible D gene is TRBD1 (6 bases). The CDR3 region is CASSSFRDNYNEQFF. CDR3 nucleotide sequence: TGTGCCAGCAGTTCCTTCCGGGACAACTACAATGAGCAGTTCTTC. Using reference TRBV7-3 and TRBJ2-1 for the parts outside the CDR3, the full variable domain is GAGVSQTPSNKVTEKGKYVELRCDPISGHTALYWYRQSLGQGPEFLIYFQGTGAADDSGLPNDRFFAVRPEGSVSTLKIQRTERGDSAVYLCASSSFRDNYNEQFFGPGTRLTVL.